This TCR beta chain was sequenced for a study of a mutant IDH1 vaccine in newly diagnosed glioma. Sample time point: week 47, end of study. Each vaccine dose was 300 ug of mutant IDH1 20-mer peptide, with topical imiquimod. The V end was cut by 9 bases, the J end by 0 bases, with 9 bases between. Per germline, CDR1 SGHVS and CDR2 FNYEAQ. The CDR3 is made up of 13 amino acids. As for this clone: Its antigen is currently unknown.

Measured with immunoSEQ multiplex PCR; TCRdb has only the in-frame clones, and not every one. The sample includes 10,000 to 15,000 clones, about 80% of them seen just once. This specimen was PBMCs, taken from a glioma patient whose treatment included an IDH1 peptide vaccine. This sequence joins TRBV7-6 and TRBJ1-5; D is uncertain. This sequence originates from a woman between 35 and 50 years old with glioma. The CDR3 protein is CASSLFSNQPQHF. The CDR3 nucleotides are TGTGCCAGTTCGTTGTTTAGCAATCAGCCCCAGCATTTT.